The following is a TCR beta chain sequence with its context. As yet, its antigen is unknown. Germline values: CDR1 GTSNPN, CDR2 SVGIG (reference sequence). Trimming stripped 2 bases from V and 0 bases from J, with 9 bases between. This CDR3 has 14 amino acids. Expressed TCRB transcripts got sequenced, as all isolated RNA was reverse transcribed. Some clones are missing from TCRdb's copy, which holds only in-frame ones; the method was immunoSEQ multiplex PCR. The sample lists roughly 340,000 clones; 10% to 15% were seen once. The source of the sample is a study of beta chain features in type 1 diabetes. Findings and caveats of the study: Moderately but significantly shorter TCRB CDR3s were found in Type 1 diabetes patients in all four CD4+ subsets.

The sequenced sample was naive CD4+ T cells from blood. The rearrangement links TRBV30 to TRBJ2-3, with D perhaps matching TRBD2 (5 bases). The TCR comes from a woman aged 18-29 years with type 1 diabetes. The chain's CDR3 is CAWSRWESTDTQYF. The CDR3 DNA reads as TGTGCCTGGAGTAGGTGGGAGAGCACAGATACGCAGTATTTT.